A single sample gave rise to the 20 T cell receptor beta chains below, sequenced in a study of a mutant IDH1 vaccine in newly diagnosed glioma. Their target antigens are unknown. The time point was: week 5, during vaccination. All doses held 300 ug of mutant IDH1 20-mer peptide, with topical imiquimod. TCRdb keeps only in-frame clones here, not all; method: immunoSEQ multiplex PCR. The sample holds about 38,000 clones; 81% are singletons and the top ten take roughly 12%. Sequenced here: PBMCs, sampled from a glioma patient whose treatment included an IDH1 peptide vaccine. These TCRs come from a man aged 50-59 years with glioma.

This chain links TRBV4-1 with TRBJ1-6; no firm D call. The length of the CDR3 is 17 residues. CDR1 and CDR2 from the germline V gene are MGHRA and YSYEKL. Trimming cost V 4 bases and J 8 bases, with 21 bases left between them. Here the CDR3 reads CASSPTQTRARDSPLHF. The CDR3 nucleotides read TGCGCCAGCAGCCCAACACAAACGAGGGCCCGAGATTCACCCCTCCACTTT.

V is TRBV14 and J is TRBJ2-7; D not certain. V was pared by 5 bases and J by 1 base, with 6 bases between. The CDR3 runs to 12 residues. The germline V gene encodes CDR1 SGHDN and CDR2 FVKESK. The CDR3 region has the DNA TGTGCCAGCAGCTTGACTTCCTACGAGCAGTACTTC. Amino acids: CASSLTSYEQYF.

V is TRBV5-1 and J is TRBJ1-1; possibly TRBD1 for D (5 bases). This CDR3 comprises 16 residues. Germline CDR1 and CDR2: SGHRS and YFSETQ. V dropped 0 bases and J dropped 5 bases, with 17 bases sitting between them. Written as DNA, the CDR3 is TGCGCCAGCAGCTTGGGACGAGGGACCGTTACGACTGAAGCTTTCTTT. Its translation is CASSLGRGTVTTEAFF. Looking up the rest from reference TRBV5-1 and TRBJ1-1 gives the full variable domain: KAGVTQTPRYLIKTRGQQVTLSCSPISGHRSVSWYQQTPGQGLQFLFEYFSETQRNKGNFPGRFSGRQFSNSRSEMNVSTLELGDSALYLCASSLGRGTVTTEAFFGQGTRLTVV.

The rearrangement uses TRBV19 and TRBJ1-5, with D hard to call. Germline V CDR1 and CDR2: LNHDA, SQIVND (reference sequence). The V end lost 7 bases, the J end lost 4 bases, and 8 bases lay between the germline ends. CDR3 length: 12 residues. As DNA, the CDR3 is TGTGCCAGTAAGGGCAGTAATCAGCCCCAGCATTTT. It translates to CASKGSNQPQHF. Filled out from reference TRBV19 and TRBJ1-5, the complete variable domain reads DGGITQSPKYLFRKEGQNVTLSCEQNLNHDAMYWYRQDPGQGLRLIYYSQIVNDFQKGDIAEGYSVSREKKESFPLTVTSAQKNPTAFYLCASKGSNQPQHFGDGTRLSIL.

The chain combines TRBV5-5 with TRBJ1-2; D gene unclear. V was clipped by 3 bases and J by 5 bases, with 11 bases between them. Per the germline V gene, CDR1 is SGHKS and CDR2 is YYEKEE (reference sequence). The CDR3 length is 13 residues. DNA of the CDR3: TGTGCCAGCAGCTGGCAGGTTGATTATGGCTACACCTTC. It translates to CASSWQVDYGYTF.

The rearrangement uses TRBV28 and TRBJ1-5; no reliable D call. Trimming removed 3 bases at V and 6 bases at J, with 9 bases between. CDR3 length equals 13 residues. Per germline, CDR1 MDHEN and CDR2 SYDVKM. CDR3 sequence: CASSFKGFQPQHF. The CDR3 DNA follows: TGTGCCAGCAGTTTTAAGGGTTTTCAGCCCCAGCATTTT.

This rearrangement joins TRBV13 to TRBJ2-1; 8 bases fit TRBD1. Germline trimming cut 3 bases from V and 5 bases from J; bases unmatched to any gene: 9. Germline values: CDR1 PRHDT, CDR2 FYEKMQ (reference sequence). The CDR3 contains 16 residues. The CDR3 nucleotides read TGTGCCAGCAGCTTCCGGACAGGGTCGGGAAACAATGAGCAGTTCTTC. Translation gives CASSFRTGSGNNEQFF.

The chain employs TRBV19 and TRBJ1-6, with D hard to call. Germline CDR1 is LNHDA and CDR2 is SQIVND (reference sequence). CDR3 size: 13 residues. Trimming took off 4 bases at V and 8 bases at J, with 9 bases between the two ends. CDR3 amino acids: CASSSNGDSPLHF. CDR3 coding DNA: TGTGCCAGTAGTAGTAACGGCGATTCACCCCTCCACTTT.

The chain recombines TRBV7-9 with TRBJ2-7; no reliable D call. Germline V CDR1 and CDR2: SEHNR, FQNEAQ (reference sequence). V was pared by 5 bases and J by 6 bases, with 11 bases between. There are 12 residues in the CDR3. CDR3 sequence: CASSVEHSEQYF. CDR3 sequence (DNA): TGTGCCAGCAGCGTCGAGCATTCCGAGCAGTACTTC.

V is TRBV5-1 and J is TRBJ2-5, with 7 bases matching TRBD2. CDR3 length: 14 amino acids. Trimming at V came to 0 bases and at J to 6 bases, leaving 5 bases not matched to a gene. Looked up from germline, CDR1 is SGHRS and CDR2 is YFSETQ. Here the CDR3 reads CASSLDSAGKTQYF. The CDR3 DNA reads as TGCGCCAGCAGCTTGGACTCAGCGGGAAAGACCCAGTACTTC.

V is TRBV5-1 and J is TRBJ1-2; 12 bases map to TRBD1. CDR1 is SGHRS and CDR2 is YFSETQ in the germline V gene. With 4 bases clipped from V and 0 bases from J, the junction kept 7 bases outside the gene matches. The CDR3 totals 17 residues. Here the CDR3 DNA reads TGCGCCAGCAGCCGCCGGGACAGGGGGCGAGCTAACTATGGCTACACCTTC. Translated: CASSRRDRGRANYGYTF.

This rearrangement joins TRBV27 to TRBJ2-3; 7 bases match TRBD2. The CDR3 is 14 residues long. Germline V CDR1 and CDR2: MNHEY, SMNVEV (reference sequence). J gave up 2 bases and V 6 bases, and 5 bases lay outside the gene matches. CDR3 DNA sequence: TGTGCCAGCAGGTTGGCGGGAGTCACAGATACGCAGTATTTT. This codes for CASRLAGVTDTQYF.

This clone was counted once. The rearrangement links TRBV4-3 to TRBJ2-5; the D call may be TRBD1 or TRBD2 (5 bases each). Germline CDR1 is LGHNA and CDR2 is YSLEER. The V and J ends lost 0 bases and 8 bases respectively, with 10 bases between them. The CDR3 is 13 residues long. In DNA form, the CDR3 reads TGCGCCAGCAGCCAAGAGGGGGAAGCTACCCAGTACTTC. Translating gives CASSQEGEATQYF.

This clone has only a few counts. The chain combines TRBV10-3 with TRBJ1-1, with D uncertain. Germline V gives CDR1 ENHRY, CDR2 SYGVKD. The CDR3 has 12 residues. In DNA form, the CDR3 reads TGTGCTTGTGAGGGAGTGAACACTGAAGCTTTCTTT. The encoded protein is CACEGVNTEAFF.

The chain couples TRBV6-5 to TRBJ2-7, with D perhaps TRBD2 (5 bases). V was trimmed by 4 bases and J by 9 bases, leaving 10 bases between them. CDR1 is MNHEY and CDR2 is SVGAGI in the germline V gene. The CDR3 extends over 11 amino acids. This CDR3 reads CASSSTTGQYF. CDR3 bases: TGTGCCAGCAGTTCGACTACGGGGCAGTACTTC.

V and J are TRBV2 and TRBJ1-2; D gene uncertain. There are 12 residues in the CDR3. V was clipped by 6 bases and J by 8 bases, with 13 bases between them. CDR1 is SNHLY and CDR2 is FYNNEI in the germline V gene. The CDR3 loop is CASRTPDGGYTF. In DNA, the CDR3 is TGTGCCAGCAGGACGCCGGATGGAGGCTACACCTTC.

The chain employs TRBV11-2 and TRBJ1-5; D is ambiguous. V lost 2 bases and J 0 bases, leaving 2 bases between the germline ends. CDR3 length: 13 residues. In germline, CDR1 is SGHAT, CDR2 FQNNGV. For the CDR3, the DNA is TGTGCCAGCAGCTTAAATAGCAATCAGCCCCAGCATTTT. Encoded protein: CASSLNSNQPQHF.

The chain joins TRBV19 to TRBJ2-2; D is unclear. CDR3 length: 16 residues. Deletions cut 7 bases from V and 0 bases from J, with 15 bases between. CDR1 is LNHDA, CDR2 SQIVND, per germline (reference sequence). The CDR3 region is CASTPRRGANTGELFF. The CDR3 nucleotides read TGTGCCAGTACCCCCCGCCGTGGCGCGAACACCGGGGAGCTGTTTTTT.

The V gene is TRBV7-2, the J gene TRBJ2-4; the match to TRBD2 covers 9 bases. Germline CDR1 is SGHTA and CDR2 is FQGNSA. The ends lost 1 base at V and 12 bases at J; junction bases unmatched: 10. This CDR3 has 15 amino acids. CDR3 amino acids: CASSLESSGARGQYF. The CDR3 DNA follows: TGTGCCAGCAGCTTAGAGTCTAGCGGGGCCCGGGGTCAGTACTTC.

The gene calls are TRBV5-1 and TRBJ2-7; TRBD1 agrees at 9 bases. Germline V CDR1 and CDR2: SGHRS, YFSETQ. The V segment lost 5 bases and the J segment 3 bases; nucleotides outside the gene matches: 6. The CDR3 is 14 amino acids. CDR3 coding DNA: TGCGCCAGCAGTTTTGACAGGGGGTTCTACGAGCAGTACTTC. Its protein product is CASSFDRGFYEQYF.